Following are 32 T cell receptor beta chains from one sample sequenced in a study of blood T cell repertoires in COVID-19 (dated by TCRdb to the early 2020s). The library came from the immunoSEQ multiplex PCR assay. In TCRdb, the immuneACCESS table is reduced to in-frame sequences with V and J assigned. These tables do not hold every clone; where another copy was compared, an unresolved V gene accounts for under half, and the others remain unexplained. This sample is represented by about 63,000 clones; 75% to 90% of them were singletons. Of the sample, roughly 30% is held by the ten largest clones. Specimen: peripheral blood. These receptors were obtained from a man aged 55-75 years with COVID-19, enrolled during active disease.

The chain employs TRBV10-3 and TRBJ2-1; the match to TRBD2 covers 7 bases. V gave up 4 bases and J gave up 6 bases; unmatched junction bases: 12. The germline V gene has CDR1 ENHRY and CDR2 SYGVKD. This CDR3 has 16 residues. This CDR3 reads CAISVSVLGGVNEQFF. DNA for the CDR3: TGTGCCATCAGTGTTAGCGTGCTGGGAGGGGTCAATGAGCAGTTCTTC.

V usage is TRBV4-1 and J usage is TRBJ2-7, with a possible D match to TRBD1 (5 bases). This CDR3 is built from 15 residues. Trimming stripped 4 bases from V and 0 bases from J, with 13 bases between. Germline CDR1 reads MGHRA; CDR2 reads YSYEKL. The CDR3 coding sequence is TGCGCCAGCAGCCCGCCCAGGGAAAGCTCCTACGAGCAGTACTTC. Amino acids: CASSPPRESSYEQYF.

The CDR3 here is CASSLGGQAHGYTF. The CDR3 nucleotides read TGTGCCAGCAGCTTGGGGGGGCAAGCTCATGGCTACACCTTC. The rearrangement uses TRBV7-3 and TRBJ1-2, with D possibly matching TRBD1 (6 bases). The germline gives CDR1 SGHTA, CDR2 FQGTGA. The ends were cut back, 3 bases at V and 6 bases at J, with 14 bases in the middle. The CDR3 runs to 14 residues.

The chain recombines TRBV6-2 or TRBV6-3 with TRBJ2-2; 11 nucleotides agree with TRBD2. The CDR3 contains 16 residues. V shed 2 bases and J 7 bases; nucleotides not matched to a gene: 6. Germline CDR1 MNHEY, CDR2 SVGEGT. The CDR3 region has the DNA TGTGCCAGCAGTTACCCCACGGGGACTAGCGGCGGGGAGCTGTTTTTT. Translating it yields CASSYPTGTSGGELFF.

The chain employs TRBV7-8 and TRBJ1-5; possible D gene TRBD1, 6 bases. Germline V lookup: CDR1 SGHVS, CDR2 FQNEAQ. The V and J ends lost 3 bases and 7 bases respectively, with 13 bases between them. The CDR3 runs to 14 residues. CDR3 DNA sequence: TGTGCCAGCAGCTTTATAGGGGGAGAACAGCCCCAGCATTTT. This translates into CASSFIGGEQPQHF.

The chain couples TRBV6-1 to TRBJ2-6, with D possibly being TRBD1 (5 bases). CDR3 length: 15 amino acids. Between the trimmed V and J ends, which lost 3 bases and 6 bases, there was a span of 12 bases. The V gene's germline CDR1 is MNHNS and CDR2 SASEGT. The CDR3: CASSDRDLKANVLTF. The CDR3 DNA follows: TGTGCCAGCAGTGACAGGGATTTAAAGGCCAACGTCCTGACTTTC.

The V and J genes are TRBV9 and TRBJ1-1, with D possibly matching TRBD1 (5 bases). The CDR3 spans 15 residues. The germline CDR1 and CDR2 sequences are SGDLS and YYNGEE. The V end was cut by 3 bases, the J end by 2 bases, with 14 bases between. Here the CDR3 DNA reads TGTGCCAGCAGCGCAGGGCGGCGGCCTAACACTGAAGCTTTCTTT. It encodes CASSAGRRPNTEAFF.

The chain carries TRBV30 and TRBJ2-2, with D perhaps matching TRBD1 (5 bases). This CDR3 is built from 16 residues. The V end was cut by 4 bases, the J end by 6 bases, with 21 bases between. Looked up from germline, CDR1 is GTSNPN and CDR2 is SVGIG (reference sequence). CDR3 nucleotide sequence: TGTGCCTGGATGTCCCTGGCTAGGGGAACCCCCGGGGAGCTGTTTTTT. Its protein product is CAWMSLARGTPGELFF.

The chain has TRBV3-1 (or the pseudogene TRBV3-2) and TRBJ2-1; TRBD2 agrees at 8 bases. The ends lost 4 bases at V and 3 bases at J; junction bases unmatched: 2. The germline CDR1 and CDR2 sequences are LGHDT and YNNKEL (reference sequence). The CDR3 length is 14 residues. The CDR3 spells CASSPAGDYNEQFF. CDR3 nucleotide sequence: TGTGCCAGCAGCCCAGCGGGGGACTACAATGAGCAGTTCTTC.

This clone was recorded only once. The V call is TRBV5-6, the J call TRBJ2-7; D is perhaps TRBD2 (6 bases). Trimming left V 4 bases short and J 1 base short, with 15 bases between. The germline V gene encodes CDR1 SGHDT and CDR2 YYEEEE. The CDR3 is made up of 15 amino acids. The CDR3 region has the DNA TGTGCCAGCAGCCCTAGACGGAGGGGATCCTACGAGCAGTACTTC. Protein sequence: CASSPRRRGSYEQYF.

The chain employs TRBV5-1 and TRBJ2-5; 7 bases agree with TRBD1. CDR3 length equals 16 residues. With V trimmed by 2 bases and J by 1 base, 8 bases remained unmatched. Germline V gene lookup returns CDR1 SGHRS and CDR2 YFSETQ. Here the CDR3 DNA reads TGCGCCAGCAGCTTCCTACCTAGGGACAGCCAAGAGACCCAGTACTTC. Translation gives CASSFLPRDSQETQYF.

The gene calls are TRBV7-9 and TRBJ1-2; 7 bases are a match to TRBD1. The germline V gene encodes CDR1 SEHNR and CDR2 FQNEAQ (reference sequence). V was clipped by 3 bases and J by 2 bases; unmatched bases: 6. This CDR3 region has 15 residues. The CDR3 is CASSFVRQGNYGYTF. CDR3 sequence (DNA): TGTGCCAGCAGCTTCGTTCGACAGGGCAACTATGGCTACACCTTC.

The V call is TRBV11-2, the J call TRBJ2-6; TRBD1 is a possible D gene (5 bases). This CDR3 spans 18 amino acids. CDR1 is SGHAT, CDR2 FQNNGV, per germline. V was shortened by 0 bases and J by 2 bases, with 14 bases between the two germline ends. CDR3 region: CASSLEAGWATGANVLTF. In DNA, the CDR3 is TGTGCCAGCAGCTTAGAAGCAGGGTGGGCGACTGGGGCCAACGTCCTGACTTTC.

The CDR3 DNA follows: TGTGCCAGCAGCCTCTTAGCGGCTCCCTACGAGCAGTACTTC. Encoded protein: CASSLLAAPYEQYF. The chain recombines TRBV7-9 with TRBJ2-7, with TRBD2 as a possible D gene (6 bases). Germline V gene data show CDR1 as SEHNR and CDR2 as FQNEAQ (reference sequence). CDR3 size: 14 residues. V was trimmed by 5 bases and J by 2 bases, leaving 13 bases between them.

The chain uses TRBV6-6 and TRBJ1-1; tentative D call: TRBD1 (6 bases). Germline assignment: CDR1 MNHNY and CDR2 SVGAGI (reference sequence). With 2 bases removed from V and 2 bases from J, the gap between germline ends came to 15 bases. The CDR3 has 16 amino acids. CDR3 nucleotides: TGTGCCAGCAGTTACCGGGTGGGGGCCGATAACACTGAAGCTTTCTTT. Its protein is CASSYRVGADNTEAFF.

The genes are TRBV29-1 and TRBJ2-1; 12 nucleotides match TRBD2. Looked up from germline, CDR1 is SQVTM and CDR2 is ANQGSEA. The ends lost 6 bases at V and 5 bases at J; junction bases unmatched: 2. This CDR3 comprises 13 residues. CDR3 sequence: CSVRTSGDNEQFF. The CDR3 DNA sequence: TGCAGCGTACGGACTAGCGGGGACAATGAGCAGTTCTTC.

The chain uses TRBV20-1 and TRBJ2-6; weak D call: TRBD1 (6 bases). Germline CDR1 DFQATT, CDR2 SNEGSKA (reference sequence). This CDR3 is 16 amino acids long. V dropped 3 bases and J dropped 3 bases, with 15 bases sitting between them. CDR3 coding DNA: TGCAGTGCTAGTTCGGCAGGGGCAGGTGGGGCCAACGTCCTGACTTTC. The encoded protein is CSASSAGAGGANVLTF.

The CDR3 nucleotides are TGTGCCACCAGCAGAGAGCGCCTAGCGAGAACCGGGGAGCTGTTTTTT. Amino acid sequence: CATSRERLARTGELFF. The chain joins TRBV15 to TRBJ2-2, with D perhaps TRBD2 (6 bases). The germline CDR1 and CDR2 sequences are LNHNV and YYDKDF (reference sequence). This CDR3 region has 16 residues. V gave up 0 bases and J gave up 5 bases, with 13 bases separating them. The whole variable domain, remainder taken from reference TRBV15 and TRBJ2-2, is DAMVIQNPRYQVTQFGKPVTLSCSQTLNHNVMYWYQQKSSQAPKLLFHYYDKDFNNEADTPDNFQSRRPNTSFCFLDIRSPGLGDTAMYLCATSRERLARTGELFFGEGSRLTVL.

This clone was counted a single time. V usage is TRBV5-4 and J usage is TRBJ2-5; 9 nucleotides line up with TRBD1. Germline loops: CDR1 SGHNT, CDR2 YYREEE (reference sequence). The CDR3 runs 15 residues. Trimming cost V 2 bases and J 3 bases; bases outside gene matches: 5. The CDR3 reads CASSFRGQGKETQYF. The CDR3 coding sequence is TGTGCCAGCAGCTTCCGGGGACAGGGAAAAGAGACCCAGTACTTC.

CDR3 sequence (DNA): TGTGCCAGCAGTGTCGAGTTCCAAGAGACCCAGTACTTC. This gives the protein CASSVEFQETQYF. The V call is TRBV2, the J call TRBJ2-5, with D hard to call. The V and J ends lost 4 bases and 1 base respectively, with 7 bases between them. CDR3 length: 13 residues. Germline assignment: CDR1 SNHLY and CDR2 FYNNEI. Filled out from reference TRBV2 and TRBJ2-5, the complete variable domain reads EPEVTQTPSHQVTQMGQEVILRCVPISNHLYFYWYRQILGQKVEFLVSFYNNEISEKSEIFDDQFSVERPDGSNFTLKIRSTKLEDSAMYFCASSVEFQETQYFGPGTRLLVL.

The rearrangement uses TRBV3-1 (or the pseudogene TRBV3-2) and TRBJ1-1; weak D call: TRBD1 (6 bases). The CDR3 extends over 13 amino acids. Per the germline V gene, CDR1 is LGHDT and CDR2 is YNNKEL (reference sequence). V dropped 3 bases and J dropped 5 bases, with 10 bases sitting between them. The CDR3 sequence: CASSQSDRTEAFF. The CDR3 DNA reads TGTGCCAGCAGCCAGTCGGACAGAACTGAAGCTTTCTTT.

V is TRBV19 and J is TRBJ1-1; D possibly corresponds to TRBD1 (6 bases). Germline loops: CDR1 LNHDA, CDR2 SQIVND (reference sequence). CDR3 size: 13 residues. V was shortened by 5 bases and J by 0 bases, with 7 bases between the two germline ends. The DNA for the CDR3 is TGTGCCAGTAGTGACAGGATGAACACTGAAGCTTTCTTT. Its protein product is CASSDRMNTEAFF. Combining the CDR3 with reference TRBV19 and TRBJ1-1 gives the whole variable domain DGGITQSPKYLFRKEGQNVTLSCEQNLNHDAMYWYRQDPGQGLRLIYYSQIVNDFQKGDIAEGYSVSREKKESFPLTVTSAQKNPTAFYLCASSDRMNTEAFFGQGTRLTVV.

A single count supports this clone. V gene TRBV6-2 or TRBV6-3 combines with J gene TRBJ2-1; D remains unclear. Trimming shortened V by 6 bases and J by 9 bases, and 9 bases separated the two germline ends. CDR1 is MNHEY and CDR2 is SVGEGT in the germline V gene. The CDR3 length is 11 residues. CDR3 in amino acids: CASSRRGEQFF. The CDR3 DNA is TGTGCCAGCAGCCGCCGAGGTGAGCAGTTCTTC.

This clone was detected a few times. V and J are TRBV11-2 and TRBJ2-1, with 8 positions matching TRBD2. CDR3 length equals 14 residues. The V segment lost 5 bases and the J segment 5 bases; nucleotides outside the gene matches: 5. Germline V CDR1 and CDR2: SGHAT, FQNNGV. The CDR3 DNA sequence: TGTGCCAGCAGCCCCGTTAGCGGGAACAATGAGCAGTTCTTC. Translation gives CASSPVSGNNEQFF.

The chain joins TRBV5-1 to TRBJ2-7, with 10 bases identical to TRBD1. The CDR3 has 16 amino acids. V dropped 1 base and J dropped 5; count of bases not matched to a gene: 9. Germline V gene sequence: CDR1 SGHRS, CDR2 YFSETQ. CDR3 in amino acids: CASSLRPGQGFHEQYF. The CDR3 bases are TGCGCCAGCAGCTTGAGACCGGGACAGGGGTTCCACGAGCAGTACTTC.

This rearrangement joins TRBV5-4 to TRBJ2-3; 7 bases align to TRBD1. V was clipped by 4 bases and J by 10 bases; unmatched bases: 12. Germline V gene sequence: CDR1 SGHNT, CDR2 YYREEE (reference sequence). The CDR3 sequence is 14 residues long. CDR3 sequence reads: CASSGNSGGDAQYF. As DNA, the CDR3 is TGTGCCAGCAGCGGAAATTCAGGGGGTGATGCGCAGTATTTT.

The rearrangement uses TRBV27 and TRBJ1-4; D unresolved. V was clipped by 6 bases and J by 3 bases, with 14 bases between them. The CDR3 is made up of 15 amino acids. Per the germline V gene, CDR1 is MNHEY and CDR2 is SMNVEV (reference sequence). The CDR3 loop reads CASSPKGGANEKLFF. CDR3 bases: TGTGCCAGCAGCCCGAAGGGAGGAGCTAATGAAAAACTGTTTTTT.

The genes are TRBV7-8 and TRBJ1-2, with D possibly being TRBD1 (6 bases). CDR3 length: 14 residues. V dropped 7 bases and J dropped 5 bases, with 17 bases sitting between them. CDR1 and CDR2 (germline): SGHVS, FQNEAQ. DNA of the CDR3: TGTGCCAGCACCGACGCAGGGGAAACATATGGCTACACCTTC. Translated: CASTDAGETYGYTF.

The chain links TRBV9 to TRBJ2-5, with 7 positions matching TRBD2. The germline V gene has CDR1 SGDLS and CDR2 YYNGEE. CDR3 size: 14 residues. V was pared by 0 bases and J by 1 base, with 0 bases of the junction left unmatched. The DNA of the CDR3 is TGTGCCAGCAGCGTAGCGGGGGGCCAAGAGACCCAGTACTTC. Amino acid sequence: CASSVAGGQETQYF.

V gene TRBV18 combines with J gene TRBJ2-1; 9 bases are shared with TRBD1. CDR3 size: 14 residues. The germline gives CDR1 KGHSH, CDR2 LQKENI. V lost 7 bases and J lost 6; bases outside the gene matches: 7. CDR3 sequence reads: CASLLGTGTNEQFF. The CDR3 DNA reads as TGTGCCAGCTTACTAGGGACAGGGACCAATGAGCAGTTCTTC. The variable domain in full, with the rest retrieved from reference TRBV18 and TRBJ2-1, is NAGVMQNPRHLVRRRGQEARLRCSPMKGHSHVYWYRQLPEEGLKFMVYLQKENIIDESGMPKERFSAEFPKEGPSILRIQQVVRGDSAAYFCASLLGTGTNEQFFGPGTRLTVL.

This sequence joins TRBV5-1 and TRBJ2-7; 7 bases fit TRBD2. This CDR3 has 13 amino acids. The V gene's germline CDR1 is SGHRS and CDR2 YFSETQ. V gave up 4 bases and J gave up 3 bases; unmatched junction bases: 4. CDR3 loop: CASSKSGVYEQYF. The CDR3 DNA reads as TGCGCCAGCAGCAAGAGCGGGGTCTACGAGCAGTACTTC.

The chain is built from TRBV10-3 and TRBJ1-3; no clear D. Per germline, CDR1 ENHRY and CDR2 SYGVKD. With 4 bases removed from V and 0 bases from J, the gap between germline ends came to 10 bases. This CDR3 is 15 amino acids long. CDR3 DNA: TGTGCCATCAGTGGCCTTCCGAGCTCTGGAAACACCATATATTTT. Translated: CAISGLPSSGNTIYF.